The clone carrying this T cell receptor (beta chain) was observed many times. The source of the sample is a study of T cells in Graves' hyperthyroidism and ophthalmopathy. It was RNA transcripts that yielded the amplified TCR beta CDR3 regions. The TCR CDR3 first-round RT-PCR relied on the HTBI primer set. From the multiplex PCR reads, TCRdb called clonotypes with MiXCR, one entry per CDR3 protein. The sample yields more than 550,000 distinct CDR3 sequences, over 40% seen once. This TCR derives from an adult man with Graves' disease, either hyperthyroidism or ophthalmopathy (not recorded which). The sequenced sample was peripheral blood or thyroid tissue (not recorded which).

As DNA, the CDR3 is TGTGCCAGCAGCTTAGCCTCGGGACAGGGGGTCTACGAGCAGTACTTC. This sequence encodes CASSLASGQGVYEQYF. The gene calls are TRBV7-8 and TRBJ2-7; 11 bases are shared with TRBD1. J lost 3 bases, V lost 0 bases, and 4 bases had no gene match. Germline-derived CDR1 and CDR2 are SGHVS and FQNEAQ. This CDR3 is 16 amino acids long.